This T cell receptor (beta chain) was observed in a study of T cells in Graves' hyperthyroidism and ophthalmopathy. General study points: Separating ophthalmopathy from stable hyperthyroidism was achieved by a 13 V-J model.

Diagnosis relied on clinical symptoms, serum thyroxine and TRAb, thyroid ultrasound and orbital computed tomography. As to this clonotype: What it binds is unknown. An end of the junction does not agree with germline; a read error may underlie this.

RNA transcripts were the template for amplifying TCR beta CDR3 regions. A set of HTBI primers served as the primers for a first-round RT-PCR of the TCR CDR3. TCRdb recomputed calls from the multiplex PCR reads with MiXCR, one row per CDR3 protein. The sample carries around 520,000 distinct CDR3 sequences, around 22% recorded once. Germline V gene data show CDR1 as MGHRA and CDR2 as YSYEKL. The CDR3 is 15 residues long. The sequencing sample was made of blood. The V and J genes are TRBV4-1 and TRBJ1-2; a weak D match, TRBD1 (6 bases). This receptor was identified in a young woman with Graves' ophthalmopathy. The CDR3 DNA reads as TGCGCCAGCGGCCAAGGCCAGGGGCGGAAATATGGCTACACCTTC. It is translated as CASGQGQGRKYGYTF.